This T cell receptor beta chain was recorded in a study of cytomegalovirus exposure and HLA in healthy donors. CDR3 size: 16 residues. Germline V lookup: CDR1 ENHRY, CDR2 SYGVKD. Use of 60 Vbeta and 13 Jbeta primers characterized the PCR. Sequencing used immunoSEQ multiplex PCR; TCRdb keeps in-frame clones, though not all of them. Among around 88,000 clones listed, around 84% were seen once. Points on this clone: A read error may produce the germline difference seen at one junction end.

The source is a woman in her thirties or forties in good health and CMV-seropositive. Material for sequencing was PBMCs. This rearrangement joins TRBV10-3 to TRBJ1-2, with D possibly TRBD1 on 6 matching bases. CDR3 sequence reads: CASSYSRRQGTYGYTF. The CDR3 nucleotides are TGTGCCAGCAGTTACTCGAGGCGGCAGGGGACCTATGGCTACACCTTC.